This is a list of T cell receptor beta chains from one sample in a study of T cell repertoires in cytomegalovirus infection. TCRdb re-derived calls from the reads in MiXCR, one entry per CDR3 protein. The sample includes a few hundred thousand distinct CDR3 sequences, 25% to 30% of them seen just once. No antigen is known for these receptors. The starting material was cultured PBMCs, obtained from culture after CMV antigen stimulation. The source of these receptors is a human donor in good health (CMV status not recorded). Some clones in this sample may be carry-over from other donors' samples. Each CDR3 is given with its conserved first and last residue. The size field is filled for only some rows; it gives once, few, many or a size class.

clone_size	v_call	j_call	cdr3_aa
few	TRBV27	TRBJ2-3	CASSLGAGAETDTQYF
.	TRBV12-3/TRBV12-4	TRBJ1-3	CASSKTGGSGNTIYF
.	TRBV20-1	TRBJ1-4	CSAVVATNEKLFF
few	TRBV6-1	TRBJ1-5	CASSELLNRGNQPQHF
many	TRBV7-2	TRBJ2-7	CASSLGGGRRSYEQYF
many	TRBV7-6	TRBJ2-7	CASSLDGGLQGGSYEQYF
.	TRBV2	TRBJ1-3	CASRGGRTYSGNTIYF
.	TRBV12-3/TRBV12-4	TRBJ2-7	CASSPWAGGIGEQYF
.	TRBV3-1	TRBJ1-2	CASSQGRQGAIGGYTF
few	TRBV18	TRBJ2-7	CASSPSGRGLQEQYF
.	TRBV12-3/TRBV12-4	TRBJ2-5	CATTGRRQETQYF
.	TRBV7-3	TRBJ2-2	CASSLDRGGTGELFF
.	TRBV9	TRBJ1-1	CASSVADRGTEAFF
few	TRBV7-3	TRBJ2-5	CASSARVGETQYF
.	TRBV20-1	TRBJ1-5	CSAMETGYSNQPQHF
.	TRBV6-1	TRBJ2-6	CASSALGSGTSGANVLTF
few	TRBV11-1	TRBJ2-7	CASSLVPAGASYEQYF
few	TRBV7-9	TRBJ2-7	CASSFVQRNEQYF
.	TRBV29-1	TRBJ1-2	CSVGGRLGVNYGYTF
.	TRBV27	TRBJ2-7	CASSLSSPYEQYF
few	TRBV7-9	TRBJ2-3	CASTVAGTSGIISTDTQYF
few	TRBV6-5	TRBJ2-3	CASSYRPGARTDTQYF
.	TRBV6-6	TRBJ2-7	CASSISTGGEQYF
.	TRBV27	TRBJ1-2	CASSLSSLRFGGYTF
.	TRBV20-1	TRBJ2-1	CSARALTSGSSYNEQFF
once	TRBV7-4	TRBJ1-6	CASSLVGTGPLHF
.	TRBV2	TRBJ1-1	CASEANRGLGTEAFF
.	TRBV18	TRBJ2-3	CASSSAGALTDTQYF
.	TRBV6-1	TRBJ2-2	CASSEAQYSYTGELFF
few	TRBV3-1	TRBJ1-1	CASSQGVLNTEAFF
.	TRBV19	TRBJ2-3	CASSIWGNTQYF
few	TRBV15	TRBJ1-5	CATSRDTTGGQPQHF
once	TRBV28	TRBJ1-1	CASFERTEAFF
few	TRBV18	TRBJ1-2	CASSPAHDTNYGYTF
.	TRBV7-6	TRBJ1-2	CASSRTGTGLYGYTF